A single sample gave rise to the 2 T cell receptor beta chains below, sequenced in a study of long-term antiretroviral therapy in people with HIV. The run of the v3.0 immunoSEQ assay was at survey level. Here immunoSEQ multiplex PCR was the method, and the copy in TCRdb shows in-frame clones only, minus some. The sample yields tens of thousands of clones, approximately 80% seen once. Sample: unsorted PBMCs, taken 3.1 years after starting antiretroviral therapy. These receptors all stem from a woman in her forties or fifties with HIV.

CDR3 region: CASSEGLLNEQFF. DNA for the CDR3: TGTGCCAGCAGTGAGGGGCTCCTAAATGAGCAGTTCTTC. The genes are TRBV2 and TRBJ2-1; possible D gene TRBD1, 5 bases. Germline lookup yields CDR1 SNHLY and CDR2 FYNNEI. V was pared by 3 bases and J by 7 bases, with 10 bases between. The CDR3 is made up of 13 amino acids. Filled out from reference TRBV2 and TRBJ2-1, the complete variable domain reads EPEVTQTPSHQVTQMGQEVILRCVPISNHLYFYWYRQILGQKVEFLVSFYNNEISEKSEIFDDQFSVERPDGSNFTLKIRSTKLEDSAMYFCASSEGLLNEQFFGPGTRLTVL.

The V and J genes are TRBV6-5 and TRBJ1-4; D remains ambiguous. Germline CDR1 reads MNHEY; CDR2 reads SVGAGI. The length of the CDR3 is 13 residues. The germline V and J ends were trimmed by 2 bases and 7 bases, with 8 bases remaining between them. CDR3 sequence reads: CASSYATGEKLFF. The CDR3 region has the DNA TGTGCCAGCAGTTACGCCACCGGTGAAAAACTGTTTTTT.